This T cell receptor beta chain was documented in a study of low-dose radiotherapy and immunotherapy resistance in tumors. Study in general: Treatment of Cohort 2 consisted of 1 Gy per fraction every two weeks, amounting to 13 Gy over 26 weeks. Patients took aspirin (300 mg orally, daily) for four cycles beginning at cycle 1 day 1.

TRAV- and TRBV-specific primers were used for first-strand cDNA, which covered alpha and beta chains. TCR amplification ran roughly 20 PCR cycles using constant-region and V-primer adapter primers. TCRdb processed the reads anew with MiXCR; each CDR3 protein has one entry. The table shows around 36,000 distinct CDR3 sequences, with 30% to 35% occurring only once. Described time point: before trial treatment. Many counts were recorded for this clonotype. This TCR derives from a male donor with gallbladder cancer. The sample consisted of PBMCs, taken before treatment.

The CDR3 DNA is TGTGCCAGCAGGGGGACCGGGACAGGGGGACCCCGGGGAGGAAACACCATATATTTT. It specifies CASRGTGTGGPRGGNTIYF. The chain recombines TRBV28 with TRBJ1-3; TRBD1 matches 11 bases. V shed 6 bases and J 4 bases; nucleotides not matched to a gene: 17. CDR3 size: 19 residues. Looked up from germline, CDR1 is MDHEN and CDR2 is SYDVKM.